This TCR beta chain is drawn from a study of T cell changes during pregnancy in multiple sclerosis. Germline loops: CDR1 KGHSH, CDR2 LQKENI. The V gene end was trimmed by 3 bases and the J gene end by 2 bases; junction bases not matched to a gene: 10. This CDR3 region has 16 residues. TCRdb's copy holds only in-frame clones and misses some; the assay was immunoSEQ multiplex PCR. Counted here are 17,000 or so clones, roughly 83% occurring once; the ten biggest clones make up roughly a sixth. V and J are TRBV18 and TRBJ2-7; TRBD2 agrees at 7 bases. The sample in question was CD8+ T cells from peripheral blood mononuclear cells, obtained in the third trimester of pregnancy. The receptor was derived from a female donor in good health, enrolled as a control in a pregnancy study. Here the CDR3 reads CASSPMGLRDPYEQYF. CDR3 coding DNA: TGTGCCAGCTCACCGATGGGACTAAGGGATCCCTACGAGCAGTACTTC. Full variable domain (outside the CDR3, taken from reference TRBV18 and TRBJ2-7): NAGVMQNPRHLVRRRGQEARLRCSPMKGHSHVYWYRQLPEEGLKFMVYLQKENIIDESGMPKERFSAEFPKEGPSILRIQQVVRGDSAAYFCASSPMGLRDPYEQYFGPGTRLTVT.